This T cell receptor (beta chain) was obtained from a study of cytomegalovirus exposure and HLA in healthy donors. Trimming took 3 bases from V and 6 from J; bases not matched to a gene: 6. CDR1 and CDR2 from the germline V gene are SGHVS and FQNEAQ. The CDR3 length is 15 residues. A multiplex PCR was run with 60 Vbeta primers and 13 Jbeta primers. Using immunoSEQ multiplex PCR, the repertoire was profiled, and TCRdb retains in-frame clones only, with some absent. In all, the sample yields 150,000 or so clones. The V gene is TRBV7-8, the J gene TRBJ2-7; 12 nucleotides line up with TRBD2. Sequenced material: PBMCs. The receptor comes from a woman aged 55-75 years in good health and CMV-seronegative. In nucleotides, the CDR3 is TGTGCCAGCAGCTTGAGACTAGCGGGAGTGGTCGAGCAGTACTTC. Its protein is CASSLRLAGVVEQYF.